A selection of T cell receptor beta chains follows, all from one sample in a study of liver allograft versus peripheral blood T cells. Using its own MiXCR run on the reads, TCRdb lists one record per CDR3 protein. Found here are 7,000 to 9,000 distinct CDR3 sequences, roughly 18% of them singletons; the top ten hold roughly 4.5%. The receptor set was obtained from a human patient who had a liver transplant. Some T cells may trace back to the graft donor. The CDR3 runs from the conserved cysteine through the conserved F or W.

>TRBV20-1
CSASRIDRGLGEKLFF
>TRBV27
CASSQGTGANVLTF
>TRBV19
CASYTEAFF
>TRBV9
CASSLRTGLSGGELFF
>TRBV7-2
CASSLMRGSGETQYF
>TRBV12-3/TRBV12-4
CASRPGPASAFF
>TRBV20-1
CSASSREEKLFF
>TRBV18
CASSPLGDFDGYTF
>TRBV30
CAWSQDYPSGYF
>TRBV10-3
CAISGNSQAGELFF
>TRBV7-9
CASSQDTLTQKLFF
>TRBV7-9
CASSASNSPLHF
>TRBV29-1
CSVALGVEAFF
>TRBV19
CASRRVGTGELFF
>TRBV7-2
CASSLMGPGTEAFF
>TRBV16
CASSQSRNTEAFF
>TRBV27
CASSFPDRPSYEQYF
>TRBV24-1
CATSDTGTHTEAFF
>TRBV7-3
CASSQQPGTGPGANVLTF
>TRBV20-1
CSAIQSSGNTIYF
>TRBV5-4
CASSFRDRGYEQYF
>TRBV6-5
CASSYSTPAFKNIQYF
>TRBV7-2
CASSSLKPGLAGSEQFF
>TRBV6-5
CASSYSPQGGYEQYF
>TRBV24-1
CATTPGAGTEAFF
>TRBV6-6
CASSYDLSRENSPLHF
>TRBV20-1
CSAPRAAGTSYEQYF
>TRBV9
CASSVGGAKTQYF
>TRBV30
CAWSLFGDRAYEQYF
>TRBV7-2
CASSSHRGRTEAFF
>TRBV12-3/TRBV12-4
CASSLIGGTEAFF